The following is a TCR beta chain sequence with its context. This CDR3 has 18 residues. CDR1 and CDR2 (germline): SGHTA, FQGNSA. V dropped 1 base and J dropped 1 base, with 17 bases sitting between them. Noted treatment: around 19 received Ad26.COV2.S at low or high dose, single or two shots; about 5 received placebo; per-sample allocation not given. Samples were taken on day 63 after the first vaccine or placebo injection. The vaccine antigen was prefusion-stabilized Wuhan SARS-CoV-2 spike. These data belong to a study of Ad26.COV2.S vaccination and SARS-CoV-2 variants. This table comes from immunoSEQ multiplex PCR, and its TCRdb copy is limited to in-frame clones, with some not included. This sample has over 200,000 clones, with roughly 88% found just once.

The source material was peripheral blood, sampled in a trial of Ad26.COV2.S vaccine versus placebo. The receptor was isolated from a person aged 18-60 years who received the Ad26.COV2.S COVID-19 vaccine or a placebo. J is TRBJ1-5 and V is TRBV7-2; maybe TRBD1 (5 bases). The CDR3 DNA sequence: TGTGCCAGCAGCTTAGAGGTCGGGCAGGGTCGGAGCAATCAGCCCCAGCATTTT. This translates into CASSLEVGQGRSNQPQHF.